The present T cell receptor (beta chain) was sequenced within a study of shared clonotypes between healthy human individuals. The overall study: Per donor, three plates held CD4 naive cells, three held CD4 memory, two held CD8 naive and one held CD8 memory. Notes on the study in general: Sampling covered nothing but blood. Tissue TCR repertoires likely differ from those found in blood. Generation probabilities were higher for clonotypes shared across all four sorted-subset donors than for unshared ones.

Assay: immunoSEQ multiplex PCR; the TCRdb copy retains only in-frame clones and omits some. The sample comprises some 2,000,000 clones, about 95% of which are singletons, and 0.9% to 1.4% rests with the top ten. A remark on this clone: The antigen is unknown.

CDR3 length: 15 amino acids. Germline CDR1 and CDR2: SSHAT and FNYEAQ (reference sequence). Naive CD8 cells were CD45RO-negative, positively selected for CCR7, excluding terminally differentiated effector memory CD45RA+ cells. The source of this sequence is a man between 18 and 35 years old in good health. Sequences were obtained from naive CD8+ T cells sorted from blood. The V call is TRBV7-7, the J call TRBJ2-2; D might be TRBD1 or TRBD2, each matching 5 bases. CDR3: CASSLETGPTGELFF. Written as DNA, the CDR3 is TGTGCTAGCTCCTTAGAGACGGGGCCCACCGGGGAGCTGTTTTTT.